This paragraph covers one T cell receptor beta chain sequence. Its cognate antigen is unknown. The data are from a study of CD8+ T cells in alopecia areata. Findings and limits, study-wide: Affected scalp, especially in alopecia totalis/universalis, had a higher clonality than normal scalp did.

The sequencing template was cDNA reverse transcribed from extracted RNA. Generated by immunoSEQ multiplex PCR, the TCRdb table keeps only in-frame clones and is missing some. The table records roughly 250,000 clones, about two thirds of them present only once. Peripheral blood samples and lesional scalp punch biopsies were obtained from alopecia areata patients. The CDR3 covers 19 residues. CDR1 is SGHRS and CDR2 is YFSETQ in the germline V gene. After removal of 0 bases from V and 5 bases from J, the junction contained 11 bases not matched to a gene. This chain links TRBV5-1 with TRBJ2-1; the match to TRBD2 covers 13 bases. The sequence was obtained from a human donor with alopecia areata. The sample in question was CD4+ T cells sorted from blood, obtained at week 0. Written as DNA, the CDR3 is TGCGCCAGCAGCTTGGAGCTCCCGGGACTAGCGGGACTAAACAATGAGCAGTTCTTC. Its translation is CASSLELPGLAGLNNEQFF.